The entry below gives a single TCR beta chain sequence along with its context. Its antigen is still unknown. This record comes from a study of T cells in Graves' hyperthyroidism and ophthalmopathy. The study, taken as a whole, reports: A 13 V-J model separated ophthalmopathy from stable hyperthyroidism.

Amplification of TCR beta CDR3 regions used RNA as the template. With the HTBI primer set, the TCR CDR3 went through a first round of RT-PCR. MiXCR, run by TCRdb on the multiplex PCR reads, gives a single entry per CDR3 protein. The sample contains about 530,000 distinct CDR3 sequences, roughly 17% of which appear only once. Deletions cut 0 bases from V and 1 base from J, with 6 bases between. Germline values: CDR1 SGHAT, CDR2 FQDESV (reference sequence). CDR3 length equals 15 residues. This clonotype was sampled from a woman aged 18-29 years with Graves' ophthalmopathy. The chain employs TRBV11-1 and TRBJ2-2; the D is unclear. Source material: blood. The CDR3 nucleotides read TGTGCCAGCAGCTTAGCTCGTGAGAACACCGGGGAGCTGTTTTTT. This codes for CASSLARENTGELFF.